This entry lists 5 T cell receptor beta chains sequenced from one sample in a study of response to subunit inactivated influenza vaccine. TCRdb used MiXCR to reprocess the RT-PCR reads, holding one entry per CDR3 protein. The sample includes hundreds of thousands of distinct CDR3 sequences, about 25% seen only once; the top ten take under 2.5%. The sequencing here drew on CD4+ T cells sorted from PBMCs, taken roughly 5 days after vaccination. The source is a man aged 50 to 60 who received an inactivated influenza vaccine.

The chain uses TRBV5-5 and TRBJ1-2; 7 bases align to TRBD1. CDR1 and CDR2 from the germline V gene are SGHKS and YYEKEE (reference sequence). CDR3 length equals 14 residues. J was trimmed by 2 bases and V by 4 bases; bases with no gene match: 5. The CDR3 is CASSPQGQNYGYTF. CDR3 coding DNA: TGTGCCAGCAGCCCACAGGGGCAAAACTATGGCTACACCTTC.

This clonotype was found a few times. The chain employs TRBV6-2 or TRBV6-3 and TRBJ1-1; D is unresolved. Germline V CDR1 and CDR2: MNHEY, SVGEGT. This CDR3 comprises 14 residues. Trimming stripped 2 bases from V and 7 bases from J, with 14 bases between. The CDR3 spells CASSYISDISEAFF. CDR3 bases: TGTGCCAGCAGTTACATCTCGGATATCAGTGAAGCTTTCTTT.

This clonotype showed up just a few times. CDR3 sequence reads: CASSSLAGGSSVEQYF. In DNA form, the CDR3 reads TGTGCCAGCAGCTCTTTAGCGGGAGGGTCCTCTGTCGAGCAGTACTTC. V is TRBV7-9 and J is TRBJ2-7, with 11 bases fitting TRBD2. Germline loops: CDR1 SEHNR, CDR2 FQNEAQ (reference sequence). This CDR3 is 16 amino acids long. V lost 4 bases and J lost 6; bases outside the gene matches: 11.

The rearrangement uses TRBV24-1 and TRBJ2-3, with D perhaps matching TRBD2 (6 bases). Germline V gives CDR1 KGHDR, CDR2 SFDVKD. The CDR3 length is 13 residues. With 7 bases removed from V and 2 bases from J, the gap between germline ends came to 9 bases. Here the CDR3 DNA reads TGTGCCACCAGGGGCGGGATCACAGATACGCAGTATTTT. Translated: CATRGGITDTQYF.

There are a few counts of this clonotype. This chain uses TRBV9 with TRBJ2-7, with D possibly TRBD2 on 6 matching bases. The CDR3 is 14 amino acids. The germline CDR1 and CDR2 sequences are SGDLS and YYNGEE. With 3 bases removed from V and 2 bases from J, the gap between germline ends came to 12 bases. CDR3 nucleotide sequence: TGTGCCAGCAGCGGCAGGGAGGCCCCCTACGAGCAGTACTTC. Its protein product is CASSGREAPYEQYF.